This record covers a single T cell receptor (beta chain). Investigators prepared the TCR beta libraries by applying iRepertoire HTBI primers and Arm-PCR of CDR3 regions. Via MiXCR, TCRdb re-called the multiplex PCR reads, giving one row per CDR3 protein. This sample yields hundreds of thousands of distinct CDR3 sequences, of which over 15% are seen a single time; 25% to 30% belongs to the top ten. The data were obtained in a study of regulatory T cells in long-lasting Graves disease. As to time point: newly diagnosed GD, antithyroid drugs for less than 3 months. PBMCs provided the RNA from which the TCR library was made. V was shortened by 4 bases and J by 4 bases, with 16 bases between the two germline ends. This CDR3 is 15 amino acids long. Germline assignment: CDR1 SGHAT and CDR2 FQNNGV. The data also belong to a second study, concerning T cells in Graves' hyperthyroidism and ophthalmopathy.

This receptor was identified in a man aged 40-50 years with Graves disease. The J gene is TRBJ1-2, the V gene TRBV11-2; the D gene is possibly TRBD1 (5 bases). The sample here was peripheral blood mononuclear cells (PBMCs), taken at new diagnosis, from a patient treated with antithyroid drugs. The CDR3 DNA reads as TGTGCCAGCAGCTCAGTGGGGGAAACTTTCTATGGCTACACCTTC. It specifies CASSSVGETFYGYTF.